Listed below are T cell receptor beta chains from one sample, sequenced in a study of blood T cell repertoires in COVID-19. Produced via immunoSEQ multiplex PCR; TCRdb's table is partial and in-frame only. The sample consists of 200,000 to 250,000 clones, more than 80% of them appearing once. Input material: peripheral blood. The origin of the receptors is a man aged 30 to 45 with COVID-19, enrolled during active disease. Both conserved end residues are part of each CDR3. The D gene is left open where the match is weak. Clone size is stated in some rows and not others, as once, few, many or a class when expanded.

v_gene,j_gene,abundance,d_gene,CDR3nt,CDR3aa
TRBV2,TRBJ2-3,-,TRBD1,TGTGCCAGCAGTGAAAACAGGGGAGCAGATACGCAGTATTTT,CASSENRGADTQYF
TRBV7-3,TRBJ2-2,once,-,TGTGCCAGCAGTCAAGCACAGGGTTGGGCCGGGGAGCTGTTTTTT,CASSQAQGWAGELFF
TRBV9,TRBJ1-5,-,-,TGTGCCAGCAGCATATACGGGGATCAGCCCCAGCATTTT,CASSIYGDQPQHF
TRBV7-9,TRBJ1-4,-,-,TGTGCCAGCAGCTTACCGGCGGCTAATGAAAAACTGTTTTTT,CASSLPAANEKLFF
TRBV5-1,TRBJ1-6,-,-,TGCGCCAGCAGCTTGGGGTTCGGCATACTACCAAATTCACCCCTCCACTTT,CASSLGFGILPNSPLHF
TRBV4-3,TRBJ1-2,few,-,TGCGCCAGCAGCCAAGATGGCGGGGGCGGCTATGGCTACACCTTC,CASSQDGGGGYGYTF
TRBV6-5,TRBJ2-2,-,TRBD2,TGTGCCAGCGGCCCTAGCGGGACGAACACCGGGGAGCTGTTTTTT,CASGPSGTNTGELFF
TRBV10-3,TRBJ1-2,-,-,TGTGCCATCAGTGAACAGGGACCTCCCAATGGCTACACCTTC,CAISEQGPPNGYTF
TRBV27,TRBJ2-1,-,TRBD2,TGTGCCAGCAGTTTAGAGGGACTAGGTGGGTACAATGAGCAGTTCTTC,CASSLEGLGGYNEQFF
TRBV28,TRBJ2-2,-,-,TGTGCCAGCACCAATTTAGACAGGTCCAACACCGGGGAGCTGTTTTTT,CASTNLDRSNTGELFF
TRBV14,TRBJ2-1,-,TRBD1,TGTGCCAGCCGACCTACAGGGGGCTCCTACAATGAGCAGTTCTTC,CASRPTGGSYNEQFF
TRBV28,TRBJ1-2,-,-,TGTGCCAGCGGATCCCGGACAGCCTATGGCTACACCTTC,CASGSRTAYGYTF
TRBV5-8,TRBJ1-5,-,-,TGTGCCAGCAGGGGGGCAAAGAGTTTGGAGCCCCAGCATTTT,CASRGAKSLEPQHF
TRBV6-5,TRBJ2-7,-,TRBD1,TGTGCCAGCAGCTCGGGACAGTTGAACGAGCAGTACTTC,CASSSGQLNEQYF
TRBV7-2,TRBJ2-7,-,TRBD2,TGTGCCAGCAGCCAGCAACTAGCGGGACCCCCCTACGAGCAGTACTTC,CASSQQLAGPPYEQYF
TRBV10-2,TRBJ1-4,-,TRBD1,TGCGCCAGCAGTGACCCCAGGGGGCGGTTCGGAGAAAAACTGTTTTTT,CASSDPRGRFGEKLFF
TRBV5-1,TRBJ1-3,-,TRBD1,TGCGCCAGCTCGGCCGGGACAGAAAAGAACACCATATATTTT,CASSAGTEKNTIYF